Listed below are T cell receptor beta chains from one sample, sequenced in a study of cytomegalovirus exposure and HLA in healthy donors. Assay used: immunoSEQ multiplex PCR; TCRdb lists only in-frame clones, some missing. The data contain 150,000 to 200,000 clones, approximately 85% of them singletons. The sequencing input was PBMCs. These TCRs come from a man younger than 35 in good health and CMV-seronegative. The CDR3 runs from the conserved cysteine through the conserved F or W. The D gene is left open where the match is weak. Size is stated for part of the rows, as once, few or many counts, or as a class when the clone is expanded.

D gene	V gene	J gene	clone size	CDR3 protein	CDR3 DNA
TRBD1	TRBV11-1	TRBJ2-3	.	CASSTPTGIGTQYF	TGTGCCAGCAGCACCCCGACAGGGATCGGTACGCAGTATTTT
TRBD2	TRBV27	TRBJ2-7	.	CASSPNPGLAGARYEQYF	TGTGCCAGCAGTCCGAATCCGGGACTAGCGGGAGCACGATACGAGCAGTACTTC
TRBD2	TRBV5-8	TRBJ2-3	.	CASSQGLQSPDTQYF	TGTGCCAGCAGCCAGGGACTACAAAGCCCAGATACGCAGTATTTT
.	TRBV5-6	TRBJ1-6	.	CASRADRGRYNSPLHF	TGTGCCAGCAGAGCCGACAGAGGAAGGTATAATTCACCCCTCCACTTT
TRBD1	TRBV6-5	TRBJ2-7	.	CASRGTGLFYEQYF	TGTGCCAGCAGGGGGACAGGGCTATTCTACGAGCAGTACTTC
.	TRBV7-2	TRBJ1-5	once	CASSDTGNGQPQHF	TGTGCCAGCAGCGATACAGGGAACGGTCAGCCCCAGCATTTT
.	TRBV7-9	TRBJ2-7	.	CASSYPGRTYEQYF	TGTGCCAGCAGCTATCCGGGTCGAACCTACGAGCAGTACTTC
.	TRBV7-9	TRBJ1-2	once	CASSLTRGNGYTF	TGTGCCAGCAGCTTAACGAGAGGGAATGGCTACACCTTC
.	TRBV6-5	TRBJ2-7	once	CASNEGAGEQYF	TGTGCCAGCAACGAAGGTGCGGGGGAGCAGTACTTC
TRBD1	TRBV6-5	TRBJ1-1	.	CASSYSTRGHGTEAFF	TGTGCCAGCAGTTACTCGACAAGGGGGCACGGCACTGAAGCTTTCTTT
TRBD1	TRBV5-4	TRBJ2-1	.	CASSLGTGGLYNEQFF	TGTGCCAGCAGCTTGGGGACAGGGGGCCTTTACAATGAGCAGTTCTTC
TRBD2	TRBV6-4	TRBJ2-3	.	CASSEGGGASDTQYF	TGTGCCAGCAGTGAAGGCGGGGGGGCGTCAGATACGCAGTATTTT
TRBD2	TRBV14	TRBJ2-5	.	CASSRYQGGGTQYF	TGTGCCAGCAGCAGATACCAGGGCGGGGGGACCCAGTACTTC
TRBD2	TRBV10-3	TRBJ2-5	.	CATRIGPGVREAQYF	TGTGCCACCCGTATCGGGCCCGGAGTCCGGGAGGCCCAGTACTTC
.	TRBV28	TRBJ2-5	.	CASGGAVPIETQYF	TGTGCCAGCGGCGGGGCGGTTCCAATAGAGACCCAGTACTTC
.	TRBV5-6	TRBJ1-2	.	CASSSFGLGLVGGYTF	TGTGCCAGCAGCTCTTTCGGATTGGGACTTGTGGGAGGCTACACCTTC
TRBD1	TRBV18	TRBJ2-3	.	CASALERGQGRLTQYF	TGTGCCAGCGCGCTGGAGAGGGGACAGGGCAGGTTGACGCAGTATTTT
TRBD1	TRBV18	TRBJ2-5	.	CASSPPGQGGGWSSRETQYF	TGTGCCAGCTCACCACCGGGACAGGGAGGAGGATGGTCTAGTCGGGAGACCCAGTACTTC
TRBD1	TRBV9	TRBJ2-7	.	CASSAGGQTSYEQYF	TGTGCCAGCAGCGCTGGGGGACAGACCTCCTACGAGCAGTACTTC
TRBD1	TRBV4-1	TRBJ1-5	.	CASSQVSRGDQPQHF	TGCGCCAGCAGCCAAGTCTCCAGGGGGGATCAGCCCCAGCATTTT
TRBD1	TRBV18	TRBJ2-5	.	CASSLRDRQETQYF	TGTGCCAGCTCACTCCGGGACAGACAAGAGACCCAGTACTTC
.	TRBV4-3	TRBJ2-7	.	CASSQEEGSSAEQYF	TGCGCCAGCAGCCAAGAAGAGGGCTCATCGGCCGAGCAGTACTTC
.	TRBV27	TRBJ1-2	once	CASSARDTNYGYTF	TGTGCCAGCAGTGCCCGGGACACAAACTATGGCTACACCTTC
.	TRBV27	TRBJ1-2	.	CATLDDAGTYGYTF	TGTGCCACCCTGGATGATGCGGGAACTTATGGCTACACCTTC
TRBD1	TRBV6-6	TRBJ1-3	.	CASSLGQTRTGNTIYF	TGTGCCAGCAGCCTGGGACAGACCCGAACTGGAAACACCATATATTTT
.	TRBV18	TRBJ1-2	.	CASPSTGGDGYTF	TGTGCCAGCCCATCGACCGGGGGGGATGGCTACACCTTC
.	TRBV4-3	TRBJ2-7	.	CASSQDKSNSYEQYF	TGCGCCAGCAGCCAAGATAAGAGCAACTCCTACGAGCAGTACTTC
TRBD1	TRBV27	TRBJ1-5	.	CASSGGTGPNQPQHF	TGTGCCAGCAGTGGAGGGACAGGGCCAAATCAGCCCCAGCATTTT
TRBD1	TRBV2	TRBJ2-2	once	CASLGQGATGELFF	TGTGCCAGCCTTGGACAGGGCGCAACCGGGGAGCTGTTTTTT
.	TRBV29-1	TRBJ2-2	.	CSVGTRPNTGELFF	TGCAGCGTTGGGACTCGACCGAACACCGGGGAGCTGTTTTTT
TRBD2	TRBV6-5	TRBJ2-7	.	CASRGLAGSYEQYF	TGTGCCAGCAGGGGACTAGCGGGATCTTACGAGCAGTACTTC